These T cell receptor beta chains were read from a single sample in a study of blood T cell repertoires in COVID-19. Repertoires were generated with immunoSEQ multiplex PCR, while TCRdb's copy carries only in-frame clones and drops some. The sample holds approximately 200,000 clones; about 86% are singletons and the top ten take roughly 6.4%. The source material was peripheral blood. These receptors were taken from a man aged 60-69 years who had recovered from COVID-19. Each CDR3 is given with its conserved first and last residue. Each record gives: clone size, V gene, D gene, J gene, CDR3 protein, CDR3 DNA. D genes are given only for firm matches. Size values are once, few and many counts, or a class for expanded clones, and some rows have none.

clone_size: once
v_call: TRBV6-2/TRBV6-3
d_call: TRBD2
j_call: TRBJ2-1
cdr3_aa: CASSNGGGIEQFF
cdr3_nt: TGTGCCAGCAGTAACGGCGGGGGTATCGAGCAGTTCTTC

clone_size: NA
v_call: TRBV28
d_call: TRBD2
j_call: TRBJ2-5
cdr3_aa: CASRWGGDQETQYF
cdr3_nt: TGTGCCAGCAGGTGGGGGGGGGATCAAGAGACCCAGTACTTC

clone_size: NA
v_call: TRBV11-1
d_call: NA
j_call: TRBJ2-3
cdr3_aa: CASGPSAGGTDTQYF
cdr3_nt: TGTGCCAGCGGCCCCTCGGCAGGGGGCACAGATACGCAGTATTTT

clone_size: few
v_call: TRBV15
d_call: NA
j_call: TRBJ2-2
cdr3_aa: CATSLNRVNTGELFF
cdr3_nt: TGTGCCACCAGCCTCAACAGGGTTAACACCGGGGAGCTGTTTTTT

clone_size: NA
v_call: TRBV24-1
d_call: NA
j_call: TRBJ1-2
cdr3_aa: CATRGTVDGYTF
cdr3_nt: TGTGCCACCAGGGGCACGGTTGATGGCTACACCTTC

clone_size: NA
v_call: TRBV5-4
d_call: NA
j_call: TRBJ1-4
cdr3_aa: CASSAFGGTNEKLFF
cdr3_nt: TGTGCCAGCAGCGCCTTTGGGGGGACTAATGAAAAACTGTTTTTT

clone_size: NA
v_call: TRBV7-8
d_call: NA
j_call: TRBJ1-5
cdr3_aa: CASSAGGNRYSNQPQHF
cdr3_nt: TGTGCCAGCAGCGCAGGCGGGAATCGTTATAGCAATCAGCCCCAGCATTTT

clone_size: NA
v_call: TRBV5-6
d_call: NA
j_call: TRBJ2-7
cdr3_aa: CASSWRGGYEQYF
cdr3_nt: TGTGCCAGCAGCTGGAGAGGGGGCTACGAGCAGTACTTC

clone_size: NA
v_call: TRBV5-1
d_call: TRBD2
j_call: TRBJ2-1
cdr3_aa: CASSLSGEGWNEQFF
cdr3_nt: TGCGCCAGCAGCTTGTCCGGGGAGGGATGGAATGAGCAGTTCTTC

clone_size: few
v_call: TRBV7-2
d_call: NA
j_call: TRBJ1-1
cdr3_aa: CASSYVPREPAFF
cdr3_nt: TGTGCCAGCAGCTACGTCCCGAGAGAACCGGCTTTCTTT

clone_size: NA
v_call: TRBV27
d_call: TRBD2
j_call: TRBJ2-5
cdr3_aa: CASSLGGWVQETQYF
cdr3_nt: TGTGCCAGCAGCCTCGGGGGGTGGGTACAAGAGACCCAGTACTTC

clone_size: NA
v_call: TRBV10-3
d_call: NA
j_call: TRBJ1-3
cdr3_aa: CAISESGRQGNTIYF
cdr3_nt: TGTGCCATCAGTGAGTCCGGCAGACAAGGAAACACCATATATTTT

clone_size: NA
v_call: TRBV19
d_call: NA
j_call: TRBJ1-1
cdr3_aa: CASKADLGTEAFF
cdr3_nt: TGTGCCAGTAAGGCGGATCTCGGCACTGAAGCTTTCTTT

clone_size: NA
v_call: TRBV12-3/TRBV12-4
d_call: NA
j_call: TRBJ2-5
cdr3_aa: CASSLQSGETQYF
cdr3_nt: TGTGCCAGCAGTCTACAATCAGGGGAGACCCAGTACTTC

clone_size: NA
v_call: TRBV11-2
d_call: TRBD2
j_call: TRBJ2-1
cdr3_aa: CASSLELAGGRNEQFF
cdr3_nt: TGTGCCAGCAGCTTAGAGCTAGCGGGGGGAAGGAATGAGCAGTTCTTC

clone_size: NA
v_call: TRBV4-2
d_call: NA
j_call: TRBJ1-3
cdr3_aa: CASSHPGQTGNTIYF
cdr3_nt: TGTGCCAGCAGCCACCCGGGACAAACGGGAAACACCATATATTTT

clone_size: NA
v_call: TRBV29-1
d_call: NA
j_call: TRBJ2-1
cdr3_aa: CSVAGANEQFF
cdr3_nt: TGCAGCGTTGCTGGGGCCAATGAGCAGTTCTTC

clone_size: NA
v_call: TRBV6-1
d_call: NA
j_call: TRBJ1-1
cdr3_aa: CASSERQGFGDTEAFF
cdr3_nt: TGTGCCAGCAGTGAAAGGCAGGGGTTTGGAGACACTGAAGCTTTCTTT

clone_size: NA
v_call: TRBV18
d_call: NA
j_call: TRBJ2-3
cdr3_aa: CASSRPETTDTQYF
cdr3_nt: TGTGCCAGCTCCCGTCCGGAGACCACAGATACGCAGTATTTT

clone_size: NA
v_call: TRBV4-3
d_call: NA
j_call: TRBJ1-2
cdr3_aa: CASSQGGRGLTQYGYTF
cdr3_nt: TGCGCCAGCAGCCAAGGGGGCAGAGGCCTAACTCAGTATGGCTACACCTTC

clone_size: NA
v_call: TRBV19
d_call: TRBD1
j_call: TRBJ2-1
cdr3_aa: CASSIDRGRQFF
cdr3_nt: TGTGCCAGTAGTATAGACAGGGGGCGGCAGTTCTTC

clone_size: once
v_call: TRBV9
d_call: TRBD2
j_call: TRBJ2-7
cdr3_aa: CASSVHWTSGYEQYF
cdr3_nt: TGTGCCAGCAGTGTCCACTGGACTAGCGGCTACGAGCAGTACTTC

clone_size: NA
v_call: TRBV7-7
d_call: TRBD2
j_call: TRBJ2-2
cdr3_aa: CASSFQREYTGELFF
cdr3_nt: TGTGCCAGCAGCTTCCAGCGGGAGTACACCGGGGAGCTGTTTTTT

clone_size: NA
v_call: TRBV11-2
d_call: TRBD2
j_call: TRBJ2-1
cdr3_aa: CATATVAGGGEQFF
cdr3_nt: TGTGCCACCGCCACGGTCGCGGGAGGTGGTGAGCAGTTCTTC

clone_size: once
v_call: TRBV24-1
d_call: NA
j_call: TRBJ2-7
cdr3_aa: CATSDLGGPEQYF
cdr3_nt: TGTGCCACCAGTGATTTAGGCGGGCCCGAGCAGTACTTC

clone_size: NA
v_call: TRBV10-3
d_call: NA
j_call: TRBJ1-1
cdr3_aa: CAISEIHEAFF
cdr3_nt: TGTGCCATCAGTGAGATCCATGAAGCTTTCTTT

clone_size: NA
v_call: TRBV7-9
d_call: TRBD1
j_call: TRBJ1-1
cdr3_aa: CASSPRTGTEKSTEAFF
cdr3_nt: TGTGCCAGCAGCCCCCGGACAGGGACGGAAAAGAGCACTGAAGCTTTCTTT

clone_size: NA
v_call: TRBV20-1
d_call: TRBD1
j_call: TRBJ1-2
cdr3_aa: CSAGPRDRNTF
cdr3_nt: TGCAGTGCTGGACCGAGGGACAGAAACACCTTC

clone_size: NA
v_call: TRBV7-6
d_call: NA
j_call: TRBJ2-7
cdr3_aa: CASSSGKEQYF
cdr3_nt: TGTGCCAGCAGCTCAGGGAAGGAGCAGTACTTC

clone_size: NA
v_call: TRBV5-1
d_call: NA
j_call: TRBJ2-7
cdr3_aa: CASSLAGGWMPYEQYF
cdr3_nt: TGCGCCAGCAGCTTGGCTGGGGGGTGGATGCCCTACGAGCAGTACTTC

clone_size: NA
v_call: TRBV10-3
d_call: NA
j_call: TRBJ1-3
cdr3_aa: CATGLDSSGNTIYF
cdr3_nt: TGTGCCACAGGGCTAGACAGCTCTGGAAACACCATATATTTT

clone_size: NA
v_call: TRBV6-2/TRBV6-3
d_call: NA
j_call: TRBJ1-5
cdr3_aa: CASSRQLRSNQPQHF
cdr3_nt: TGTGCCAGCAGTCGACAGTTGCGTAGCAATCAGCCCCAGCATTTT

clone_size: NA
v_call: TRBV30
d_call: TRBD1
j_call: TRBJ1-2
cdr3_aa: CAFTPGTGNGYTF
cdr3_nt: TGTGCCTTTACCCCCGGGACAGGGAACGGCTACACCTTC

clone_size: once
v_call: TRBV5-1
d_call: NA
j_call: TRBJ2-2
cdr3_aa: CASRTGNTGELFF
cdr3_nt: TGCGCCAGCAGGACGGGAAACACCGGGGAGCTGTTTTTT

clone_size: few
v_call: TRBV28
d_call: NA
j_call: TRBJ1-4
cdr3_aa: CASSVRTFRGEKLFF
cdr3_nt: TGTGCCAGCAGTGTCCGGACCTTCCGGGGTGAAAAACTGTTTTTT

clone_size: NA
v_call: TRBV9
d_call: TRBD1
j_call: TRBJ2-5
cdr3_aa: CASSARFGTGVAGGKSQETQYF
cdr3_nt: TGTGCCAGCAGCGCAAGATTCGGGACAGGGGTCGCGGGGGGCAAATCCCAAGAGACCCAGTACTTC

clone_size: NA
v_call: TRBV11-2
d_call: NA
j_call: TRBJ2-7
cdr3_aa: CASSSQLGGSGEQYF
cdr3_nt: TGTGCCAGCAGCTCCCAGCTTGGGGGCTCAGGTGAGCAGTACTTC

clone_size: NA
v_call: TRBV19
d_call: TRBD1
j_call: TRBJ1-5
cdr3_aa: CASSPDRGRNQPQHF
cdr3_nt: TGTGCCAGTAGTCCCGACAGGGGTCGCAATCAGCCCCAGCATTTT

clone_size: NA
v_call: TRBV27
d_call: TRBD1
j_call: TRBJ1-2
cdr3_aa: CASSPRTGNYGYTF
cdr3_nt: TGTGCCAGCAGTCCTCGGACAGGGAACTATGGCTACACCTTC

clone_size: NA
v_call: TRBV5-1
d_call: TRBD1
j_call: TRBJ2-1
cdr3_aa: CASRTGQGTYNEQFF
cdr3_nt: TGCGCCAGCAGGACCGGACAGGGGACCTACAATGAGCAGTTCTTC

clone_size: NA
v_call: TRBV4-3
d_call: NA
j_call: TRBJ1-5
cdr3_aa: CASSTSPDQPQHF
cdr3_nt: TGCGCCAGCAGCACCTCCCCGGATCAGCCCCAGCATTTT

clone_size: once
v_call: TRBV7-9
d_call: TRBD1
j_call: TRBJ1-1
cdr3_aa: CASSRTGVNTEAFF
cdr3_nt: TGTGCCAGCAGTCGGACAGGGGTGAACACTGAAGCTTTCTTT

clone_size: NA
v_call: TRBV5-1
d_call: TRBD2
j_call: TRBJ2-3
cdr3_aa: CASTLAGGPTDTQYF
cdr3_nt: TGCGCCAGCACCCTAGCGGGAGGGCCCACAGATACGCAGTATTTT

clone_size: NA
v_call: TRBV11-2
d_call: NA
j_call: TRBJ2-3
cdr3_aa: CASSPRGAPRPGTDTQYF
cdr3_nt: TGTGCCAGCAGCCCCCGAGGTGCGCCTAGGCCTGGCACAGATACGCAGTATTTT

clone_size: NA
v_call: TRBV6-6
d_call: TRBD2
j_call: TRBJ2-1
cdr3_aa: CASSSPGLVRNEQFF
cdr3_nt: TGTGCCAGCAGTTCCCCGGGACTAGTGCGCAATGAGCAGTTCTTC

clone_size: once
v_call: TRBV7-9
d_call: TRBD2
j_call: TRBJ2-1
cdr3_aa: CASSGRLAGDNEQFF
cdr3_nt: TGTGCCAGCAGCGGCCGTCTAGCGGGGGACAATGAGCAGTTCTTC

clone_size: NA
v_call: TRBV7-2
d_call: TRBD1
j_call: TRBJ1-1
cdr3_aa: CASSLQQGTEAFF
cdr3_nt: TGTGCCAGCAGCTTACAACAGGGGACTGAAGCTTTCTTT

clone_size: NA
v_call: TRBV30
d_call: NA
j_call: TRBJ1-2
cdr3_aa: CAWRPPGGGGYTF
cdr3_nt: TGTGCCTGGAGACCCCCGGGGGGAGGTGGCTACACCTTC

clone_size: NA
v_call: TRBV5-1
d_call: NA
j_call: TRBJ1-4
cdr3_aa: CASSQYAGVEKLFF
cdr3_nt: TGCGCCAGCAGCCAATATGCAGGGGTTGAAAAACTGTTTTTT

clone_size: many
v_call: TRBV7-2
d_call: NA
j_call: TRBJ1-6
cdr3_aa: CASSTQGYNSPLHF
cdr3_nt: TGTGCCAGCAGCACCCAGGGCTATAATTCACCCCTCCACTTT